This T cell receptor beta chain was recovered during a study of blood T cell repertoires in COVID-19. Study overall: There were acute and convalescent COVID-19 samples, and they came from the United States, Italy and Spain. Sources were T cells, B-cell-depleted T cells, or PBMCs; the material itself was cDNA or gDNA.

The CDR3 has 15 residues. CDR1 and CDR2 (germline): MNHEY, SVGAGI. V was clipped by 4 bases and J by 0 bases, with 10 bases between them. Source study methods: Reference gene primer amplification in the assay estimated nucleated cell counts. The assay was immunoSEQ multiplex PCR, and TCRdb's table has in-frame clones only and misses some. The D gene and trimming were derived from the DNA, and the V and J assignments and clone size from that table. The data contain 45,000 to 55,000 clones, around 91% of them singletons. This TCR derives from a human donor in a cohort sampled during active COVID-19. The chain uses TRBV6-5 and TRBJ1-5; D unresolved. The material sequenced was peripheral blood. CDR3 protein: CASSFSFNSNQPQHF. DNA for the CDR3: TGTGCCAGCAGTTTCAGTTTTAATAGCAATCAGCCCCAGCATTTT.